A selection of T cell receptor beta chains follows, all from one sample in a study of radiation and T cells in renal cell carcinoma. TCRdb keeps only in-frame clones here, not all; method: immunoSEQ multiplex PCR. The sample consists of roughly 130,000 clones, about 81% of them appearing once. Specimen: blood, collected from a patient whose treatment included radiotherapy and nephrectomy. These receptor sequences come from a woman aged 55-69 years with renal cell carcinoma. Both conserved end residues are part of each CDR3. Each record gives: J gene, clone size, D gene, V gene, CDR3 protein, CDR3 DNA. D genes are given only for firm matches. The size entry is marked missing in some rows and otherwise reads once, few, many or a size class.

TRBJ1-1	few	.	TRBV2	CASALRTANTEAFF	TGTGCCAGCGCGTTAAGGACGGCGAACACTGAAGCTTTCTTT
TRBJ2-3	.	.	TRBV2	CASSEDRVADTQYF	TGTGCCAGCAGTGAAGACAGGGTCGCGGATACGCAGTATTTT
TRBJ2-7	.	TRBD2	TRBV6-5	CASTPTSGPYEQYF	TGTGCCAGCACCCCCACTAGCGGCCCGTACGAGCAGTACTTC
TRBJ2-3	.	TRBD1	TRBV5-3	CARSFPGQGYTDTQYF	TGTGCCAGAAGCTTTCCGGGACAGGGTTACACAGATACGCAGTATTTT
TRBJ1-2	.	.	TRBV2	CASSVRQGNGYTF	TGTGCCAGCAGTGTAAGGCAGGGAAATGGCTACACCTTC
TRBJ2-7	.	TRBD1	TRBV2	CASSRDRQTYEQYF	TGTGCCAGCAGTCGGGACAGACAAACCTACGAGCAGTACTTC
TRBJ2-5	.	TRBD1	TRBV5-4	CASRFTGEETQYF	TGTGCCAGCAGGTTCACAGGGGAAGAGACCCAGTACTTC
TRBJ2-1	.	.	TRBV14	CASSSQGRNEQFF	TGTGCCAGCAGCTCACAGGGGAGGAATGAGCAGTTCTTC
TRBJ1-1	few	TRBD1	TRBV15	CATTRGVSTEAFF	TGTGCCACCACCAGGGGGGTTAGCACTGAAGCTTTCTTT
TRBJ2-7	.	.	TRBV11-2	CASSLGVSYEQYF	TGTGCCAGCAGCTTAGGGGTGTCCTACGAGCAGTACTTC
TRBJ1-1	few	TRBD1	TRBV6-1	CASSEANRGSAEAFF	TGTGCCAGCAGTGAAGCGAACAGGGGCTCGGCTGAAGCTTTCTTT
TRBJ2-7	.	.	TRBV29-1	CSVQGSYEQYF	TGCAGCGTTCAGGGGTCCTACGAGCAGTACTTC
TRBJ2-7	.	TRBD2	TRBV28	CASSFTTSGRQSGYEQYF	TGTGCCAGCAGTTTTACGACTAGCGGGCGCCAGTCAGGGTACGAGCAGTACTTC
TRBJ1-5	.	.	TRBV7-2	CASSLVGDGGSNQPQHF	TGTGCCAGCAGCTTAGTTGGGGATGGCGGTAGCAATCAGCCCCAGCATTTT
TRBJ1-4	.	TRBD1	TRBV29-1	CSVASRDRGSLPLREKLFF	TGCAGCGTTGCAAGCCGGGACAGGGGGAGTTTACCCCTAAGGGAAAAACTGTTTTTT
TRBJ1-5	.	.	TRBV19	CASTAAWNQPQHF	TGTGCCAGTACGGCAGCGTGGAATCAGCCCCAGCATTTT
TRBJ2-7	few	.	TRBV7-2	CASSGTRYEQYF	TGTGCCAGCAGCGGGACAAGGTACGAGCAGTACTTC
TRBJ2-1	.	TRBD2	TRBV18	CASFGLAGSYNEQFF	TGTGCCAGCTTCGGACTAGCGGGCTCCTACAATGAGCAGTTCTTC
TRBJ2-7	.	.	TRBV4-2	CASSQEARIYEQYF	TGTGCCAGCAGCCAAGAGGCTCGCATCTACGAGCAGTACTTC
TRBJ1-2	.	.	TRBV6-1	CASTELRVEGYTF	TGTGCCAGCACTGAACTGCGGGTAGAGGGCTACACCTTC
TRBJ2-3	.	.	TRBV5-1	CASSLGAEGTDTQYF	TGCGCCAGCAGCTTGGGGGCTGAAGGCACAGATACGCAGTATTTT
TRBJ2-7	few	.	TRBV4-1	CASSQGFPSYEQYF	TGCGCCAGCAGCCAAGGTTTCCCCTCCTACGAGCAGTACTTC
TRBJ2-2	.	TRBD1	TRBV7-9	CASSPGQGTGELFF	TGTGCCAGCAGCCCCGGACAGGGCACCGGGGAGCTGTTTTTT
TRBJ2-6	.	TRBD1	TRBV10-3	CAISDDRAGANVLTF	TGTGCCATCAGTGACGACAGGGCTGGGGCCAACGTCCTGACTTTC